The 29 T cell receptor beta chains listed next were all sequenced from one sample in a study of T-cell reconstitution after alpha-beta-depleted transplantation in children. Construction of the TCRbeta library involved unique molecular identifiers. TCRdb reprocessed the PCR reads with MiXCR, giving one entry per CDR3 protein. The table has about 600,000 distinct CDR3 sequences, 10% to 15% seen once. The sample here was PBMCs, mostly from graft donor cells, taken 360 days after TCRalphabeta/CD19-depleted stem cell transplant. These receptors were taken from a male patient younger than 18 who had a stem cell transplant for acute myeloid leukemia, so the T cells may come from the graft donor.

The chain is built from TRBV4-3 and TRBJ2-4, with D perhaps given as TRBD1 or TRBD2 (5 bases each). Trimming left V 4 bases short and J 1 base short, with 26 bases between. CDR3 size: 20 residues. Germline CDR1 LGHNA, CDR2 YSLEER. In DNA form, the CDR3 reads TGCGCCAGCAGCCCTCAAAGCCCCGGTAGGACACGGAGGGCCAAAAACATTCAGTACTTC. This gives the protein CASSPQSPGRTRRAKNIQYF.

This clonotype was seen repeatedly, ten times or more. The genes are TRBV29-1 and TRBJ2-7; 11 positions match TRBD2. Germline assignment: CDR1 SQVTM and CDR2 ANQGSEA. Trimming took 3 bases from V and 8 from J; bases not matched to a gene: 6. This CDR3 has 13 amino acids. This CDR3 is CSVDSGTSGKQYF. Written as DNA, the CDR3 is TGCAGCGTTGATTCCGGGACTAGCGGTAAGCAGTACTTC.

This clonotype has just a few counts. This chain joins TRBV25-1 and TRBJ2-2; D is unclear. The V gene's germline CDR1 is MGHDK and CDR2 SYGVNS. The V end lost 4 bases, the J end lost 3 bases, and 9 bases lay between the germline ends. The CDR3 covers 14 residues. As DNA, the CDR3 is TGTGCCAGCAGTGCTCAAGGGCACACCGGGGAGCTGTTTTTT. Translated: CASSAQGHTGELFF.

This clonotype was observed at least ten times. The CDR3 nucleotides are TGTGCCAGCAGCTTAGAGACAGGGATGGGCGAAAAACTGTTTTTT. Its protein product is CASSLETGMGEKLFF. The chain recombines TRBV7-9 with TRBJ1-4, with TRBD1 identical over 7 bases. The ends lost 1 base at V and 8 bases at J; junction bases unmatched: 7. This CDR3 region has 15 residues. Germline V CDR1 and CDR2: SEHNR, FQNEAQ (reference sequence).

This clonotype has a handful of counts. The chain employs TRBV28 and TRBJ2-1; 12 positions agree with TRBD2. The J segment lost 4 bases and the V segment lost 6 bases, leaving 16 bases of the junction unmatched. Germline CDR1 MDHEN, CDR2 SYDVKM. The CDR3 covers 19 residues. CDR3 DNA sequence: TGTGCCAGCAGGTCGACTAGCGGGAGCCTACCTCCCGATTACAATGAGCAGTTCTTC. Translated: CASRSTSGSLPPDYNEQFF.

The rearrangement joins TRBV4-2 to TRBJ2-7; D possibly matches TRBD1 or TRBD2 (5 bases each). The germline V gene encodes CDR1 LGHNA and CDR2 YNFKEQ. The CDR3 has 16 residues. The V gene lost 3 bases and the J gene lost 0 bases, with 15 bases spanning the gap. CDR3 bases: TGTGCCAGCAGCCAGGGAGAGGGACCGATCTCCTACGAGCAGTACTTC. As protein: CASSQGEGPISYEQYF.

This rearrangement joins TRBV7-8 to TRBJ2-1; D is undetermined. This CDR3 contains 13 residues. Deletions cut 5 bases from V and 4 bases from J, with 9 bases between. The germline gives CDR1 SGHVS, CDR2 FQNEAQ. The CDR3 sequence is CASSRWSYNEQFF. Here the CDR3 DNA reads TGTGCCAGCAGCCGCTGGTCTTACAATGAGCAGTTCTTC.

The CDR3 DNA sequence: TGTGCCAGCAGTCGGGTCACCATCGGGGGGGGCTTAGCCTACAATGAGCAGTTCTTC. Protein sequence: CASSRVTIGGGLAYNEQFF. The rearrangement uses TRBV12-3 or TRBV12-4 and TRBJ2-1; 8 nucleotides match TRBD2. V lost 5 bases, J lost 2 bases, and 17 bases stayed unmatched. The CDR3 is made up of 19 amino acids.

For the CDR3, the DNA is TGTGCCAGCAGCCCGACCCGACTAGCGGGAGTGAGTACCTACGAGCAGTACTTC. Protein sequence: CASSPTRLAGVSTYEQYF. The genes are TRBV11-1 and TRBJ2-7; 12 bases match TRBD2. J was trimmed by 2 bases and V by 5 bases; bases with no gene match: 13. Germline V gene data show CDR1 as SGHAT and CDR2 as FQDESV (reference sequence). There are 18 residues in the CDR3.

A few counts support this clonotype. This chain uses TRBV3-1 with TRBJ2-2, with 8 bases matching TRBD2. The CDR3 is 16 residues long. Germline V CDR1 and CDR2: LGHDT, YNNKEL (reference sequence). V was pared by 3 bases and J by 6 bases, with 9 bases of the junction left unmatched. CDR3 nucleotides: TGTGCCAGCAGCCACCAACCGGGACTAGTACCCGGGGAGCTGTTTTTT. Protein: CASSHQPGLVPGELFF.

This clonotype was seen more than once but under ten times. CDR3 in DNA: TGTGCCTGGAGTGTACTCGCGGGCAAGTACTTC. This sequence encodes CAWSVLAGKYF. V gene TRBV30 combines with J gene TRBJ2-5, with D possibly matching TRBD2 (5 bases). The CDR3 contains 11 residues. The V end lost 0 bases, the J end lost 12 bases, and 11 bases lay between the germline ends. Germline V lookup: CDR1 GTSNPN, CDR2 SVGIG (reference sequence).

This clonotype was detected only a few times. The CDR3 sequence is CASSLANPIDEQYF. The CDR3 DNA follows: TGCGCCAGCAGCTTGGCGAACCCGATAGACGAGCAGTACTTC. The chain uses TRBV5-1 and TRBJ2-7; D gene ambiguous. This CDR3 has 14 amino acids. The germline V gene has CDR1 SGHRS and CDR2 YFSETQ. The ends were cut back, 0 bases at V and 5 bases at J, with 12 bases in the middle.

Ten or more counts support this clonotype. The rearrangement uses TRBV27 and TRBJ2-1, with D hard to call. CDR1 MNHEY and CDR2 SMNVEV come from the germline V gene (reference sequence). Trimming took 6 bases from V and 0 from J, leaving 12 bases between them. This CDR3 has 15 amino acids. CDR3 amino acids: CASSPADLSYNEQFF. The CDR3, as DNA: TGTGCCAGCAGCCCTGCGGACCTCTCCTACAATGAGCAGTTCTTC.

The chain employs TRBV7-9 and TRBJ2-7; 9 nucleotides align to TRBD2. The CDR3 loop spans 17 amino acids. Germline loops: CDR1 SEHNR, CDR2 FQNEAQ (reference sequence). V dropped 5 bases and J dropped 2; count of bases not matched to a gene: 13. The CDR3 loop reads CASSVFVTSGLAYEQYF. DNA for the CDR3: TGTGCCAGCAGCGTCTTCGTGACTAGCGGTCTTGCCTACGAGCAGTACTTC.

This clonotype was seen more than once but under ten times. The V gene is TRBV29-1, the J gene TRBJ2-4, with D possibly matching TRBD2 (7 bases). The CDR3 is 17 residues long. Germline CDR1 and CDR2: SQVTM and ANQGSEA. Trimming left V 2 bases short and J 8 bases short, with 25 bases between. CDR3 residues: CSVERERGGAQGDIQYF. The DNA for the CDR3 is TGCAGCGTTGAACGGGAAAGGGGGGGGGCGCAAGGGGACATTCAGTACTTC.

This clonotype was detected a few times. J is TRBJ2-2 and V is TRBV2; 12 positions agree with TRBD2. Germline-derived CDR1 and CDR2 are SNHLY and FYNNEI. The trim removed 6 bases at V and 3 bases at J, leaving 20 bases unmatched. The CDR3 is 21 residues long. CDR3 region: CASRDPTPSGRADDHTGELFF. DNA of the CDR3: TGTGCCAGCAGAGATCCGACCCCTAGCGGGAGGGCGGACGATCACACCGGGGAGCTGTTTTTT. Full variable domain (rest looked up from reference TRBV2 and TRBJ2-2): EPEVTQTPSHQVTQMGQEVILRCVPISNHLYFYWYRQILGQKVEFLVSFYNNEISEKSEIFDDQFSVERPDGSNFTLKIRSTKLEDSAMYFCASRDPTPSGRADDHTGELFFGEGSRLTVL.

The CDR3 DNA reads as TGTGCCAGCAGGACCTGTAGCAATCAGCCCCAGCATTTT. Translation gives CASRTCSNQPQHF. V is TRBV12-3 or TRBV12-4 and J is TRBJ1-5; D is unclear. This CDR3 comprises 13 residues. Trimming cost V 6 bases and J 0 bases, with 6 bases left between them.

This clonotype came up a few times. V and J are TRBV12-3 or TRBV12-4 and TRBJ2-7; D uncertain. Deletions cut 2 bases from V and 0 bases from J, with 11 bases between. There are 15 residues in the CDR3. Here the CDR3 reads CASSLWGSGSYEQYF. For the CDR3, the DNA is TGTGCCAGCAGTTTATGGGGTTCGGGCTCCTACGAGCAGTACTTC.

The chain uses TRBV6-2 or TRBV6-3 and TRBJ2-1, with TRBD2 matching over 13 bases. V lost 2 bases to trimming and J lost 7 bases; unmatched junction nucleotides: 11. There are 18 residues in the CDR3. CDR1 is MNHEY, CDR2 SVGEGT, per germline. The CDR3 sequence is CASSYHEGLAGIVNEQFF. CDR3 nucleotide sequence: TGTGCCAGCAGTTACCACGAGGGACTAGCGGGAATCGTAAATGAGCAGTTCTTC.

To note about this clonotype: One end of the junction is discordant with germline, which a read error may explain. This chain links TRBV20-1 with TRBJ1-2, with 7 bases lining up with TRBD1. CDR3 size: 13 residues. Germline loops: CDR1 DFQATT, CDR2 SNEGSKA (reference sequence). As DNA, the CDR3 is TGCAGTGCGAGAGAGGGACAGTTCTATGGCTACACCTTC. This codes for CSAREGQFYGYTF.

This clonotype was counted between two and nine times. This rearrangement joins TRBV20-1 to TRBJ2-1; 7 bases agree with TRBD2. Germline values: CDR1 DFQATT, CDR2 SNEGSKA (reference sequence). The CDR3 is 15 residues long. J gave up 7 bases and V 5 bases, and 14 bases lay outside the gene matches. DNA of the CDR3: TGCAGTGCTTTTCCCCCAGCGGGAAGTTTGAATGAGCAGTTCTTC. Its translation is CSAFPPAGSLNEQFF.

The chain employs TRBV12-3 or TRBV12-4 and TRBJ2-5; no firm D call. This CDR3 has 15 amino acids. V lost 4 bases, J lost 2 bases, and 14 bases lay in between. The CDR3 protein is CASSSRPGHQETQYF. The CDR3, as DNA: TGTGCCAGCAGTTCCCGACCGGGCCATCAAGAGACCCAGTACTTC.

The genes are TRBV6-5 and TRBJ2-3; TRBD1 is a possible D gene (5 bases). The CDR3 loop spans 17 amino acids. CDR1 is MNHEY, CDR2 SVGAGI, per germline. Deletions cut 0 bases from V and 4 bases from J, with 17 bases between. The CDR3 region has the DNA TGTGCCAGCAGTTACTCGGGTTCAGGGAACTTCCCAGATACGCAGTATTTT. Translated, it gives CASSYSGSGNFPDTQYF.

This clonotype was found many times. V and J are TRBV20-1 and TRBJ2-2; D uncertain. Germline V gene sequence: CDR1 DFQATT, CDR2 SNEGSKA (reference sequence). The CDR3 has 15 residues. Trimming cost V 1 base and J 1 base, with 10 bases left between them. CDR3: CSARVEKVNTGELFF. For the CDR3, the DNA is TGCAGTGCTAGAGTAGAGAAAGTGAACACCGGGGAGCTGTTTTTT.

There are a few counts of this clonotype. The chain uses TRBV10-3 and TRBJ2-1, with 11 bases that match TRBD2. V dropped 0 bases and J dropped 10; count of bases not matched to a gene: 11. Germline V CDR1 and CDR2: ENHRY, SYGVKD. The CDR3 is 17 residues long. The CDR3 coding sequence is TGTGCCATCAGTGAGTCCGGGACTAGCGGTCTACAGGGGGAGCAGTTCTTC. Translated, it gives CAISESGTSGLQGEQFF.

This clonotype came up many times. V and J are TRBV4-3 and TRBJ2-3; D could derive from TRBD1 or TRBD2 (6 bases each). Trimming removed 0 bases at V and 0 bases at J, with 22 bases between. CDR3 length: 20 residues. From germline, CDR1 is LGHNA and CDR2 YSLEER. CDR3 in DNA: TGCGCCAGCAGCCAAGATCAGGGATGGACGGGGGCCTCTAGCACAGATACGCAGTATTTT. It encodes CASSQDQGWTGASSTDTQYF.

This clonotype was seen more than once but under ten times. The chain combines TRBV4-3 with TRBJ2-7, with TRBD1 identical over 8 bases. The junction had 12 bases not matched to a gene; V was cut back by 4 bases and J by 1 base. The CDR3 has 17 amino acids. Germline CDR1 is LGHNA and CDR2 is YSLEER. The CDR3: CASSPATDRVGSYEQYF. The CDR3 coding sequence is TGCGCCAGCAGCCCAGCAACGGACAGGGTAGGGTCCTACGAGCAGTACTTC.

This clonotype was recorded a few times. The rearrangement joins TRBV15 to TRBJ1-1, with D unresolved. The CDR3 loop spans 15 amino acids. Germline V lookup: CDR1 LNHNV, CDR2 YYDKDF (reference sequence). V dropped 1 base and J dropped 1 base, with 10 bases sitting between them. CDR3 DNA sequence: TGTGCCACCAGCAGAGTGCGAGAGGGGAACACTGAAGCTTTCTTT. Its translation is CATSRVREGNTEAFF.

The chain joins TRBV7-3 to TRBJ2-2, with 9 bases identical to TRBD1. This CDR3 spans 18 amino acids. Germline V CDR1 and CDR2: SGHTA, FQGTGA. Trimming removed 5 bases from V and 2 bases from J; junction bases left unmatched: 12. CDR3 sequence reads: CASSPGTGIGVNTGELFF. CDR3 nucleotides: TGTGCCAGCAGCCCCGGGACAGGGATTGGGGTAAACACCGGGGAGCTGTTTTTT.